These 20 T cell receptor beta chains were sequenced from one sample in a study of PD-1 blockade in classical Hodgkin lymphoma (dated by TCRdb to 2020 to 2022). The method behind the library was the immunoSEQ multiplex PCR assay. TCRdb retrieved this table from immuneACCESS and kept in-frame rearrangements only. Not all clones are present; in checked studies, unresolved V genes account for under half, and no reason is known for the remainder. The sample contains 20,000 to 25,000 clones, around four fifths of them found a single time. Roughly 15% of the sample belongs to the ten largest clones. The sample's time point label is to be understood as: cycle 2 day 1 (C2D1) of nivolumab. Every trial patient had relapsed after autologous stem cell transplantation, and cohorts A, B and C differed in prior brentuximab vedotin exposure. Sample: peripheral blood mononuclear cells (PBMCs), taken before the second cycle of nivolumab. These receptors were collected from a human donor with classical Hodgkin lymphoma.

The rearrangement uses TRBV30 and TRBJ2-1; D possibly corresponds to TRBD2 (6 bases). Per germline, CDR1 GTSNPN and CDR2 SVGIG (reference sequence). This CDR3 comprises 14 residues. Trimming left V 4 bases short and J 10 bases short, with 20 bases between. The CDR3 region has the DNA TGTGCCTGGAACGGGAGAGCCCCGATTTGGGAGCAGTTCTTC. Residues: CAWNGRAPIWEQFF.

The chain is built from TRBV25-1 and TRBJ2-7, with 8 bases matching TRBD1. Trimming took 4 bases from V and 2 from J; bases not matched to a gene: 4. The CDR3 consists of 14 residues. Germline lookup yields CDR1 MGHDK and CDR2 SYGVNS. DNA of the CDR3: TGTGCCAGCAGTGGTCAGGGGGCGCCCTACGAGCAGTACGTC. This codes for CASSGQGAPYEQYV.

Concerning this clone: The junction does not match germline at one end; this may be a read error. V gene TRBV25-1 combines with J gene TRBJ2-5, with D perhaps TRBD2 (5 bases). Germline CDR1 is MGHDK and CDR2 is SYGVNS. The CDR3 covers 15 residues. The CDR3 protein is CASSEARAEQETHYF. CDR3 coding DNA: TGTGCCAGCAGTGAGGCGAGGGCAGAACAAGAGACCCATTACTTC.

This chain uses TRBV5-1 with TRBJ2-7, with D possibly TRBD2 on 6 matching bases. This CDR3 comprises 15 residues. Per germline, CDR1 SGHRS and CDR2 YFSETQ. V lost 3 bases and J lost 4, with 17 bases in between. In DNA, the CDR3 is TGCGCCAGCAGCTGGGGGGTCCTCCCTCAATACGAGCAGTACTTC. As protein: CASSWGVLPQYEQYF.

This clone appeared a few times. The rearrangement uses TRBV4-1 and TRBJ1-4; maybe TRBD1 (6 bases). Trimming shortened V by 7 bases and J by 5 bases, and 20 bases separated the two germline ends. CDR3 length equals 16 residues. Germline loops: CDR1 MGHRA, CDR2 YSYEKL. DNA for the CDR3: TGCGCCAGCAATTGGGACAAAGTTGGGGCGAATGAAAAACTGTTTTTT. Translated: CASNWDKVGANEKLFF.

CDR3 nucleotide sequence: TGTGCCAGCAGCTCAGGACTAGGGGTTGGTAATGAGCAGTTCTTC. Residues: CASSSGLGVGNEQFF. The V and J genes are TRBV7-2 and TRBJ2-1, with TRBD2 identical over 7 bases. Germline CDR1 and CDR2: SGHTA and FQGNSA. The junction had 10 bases not matched to a gene; V was cut back by 4 bases and J by 7 bases. This CDR3 is built from 15 residues.

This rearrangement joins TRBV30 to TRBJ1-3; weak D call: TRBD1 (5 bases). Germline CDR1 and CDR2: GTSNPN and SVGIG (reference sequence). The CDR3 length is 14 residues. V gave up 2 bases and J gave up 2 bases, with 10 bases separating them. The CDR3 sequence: CAWSRDLPGNTIYF. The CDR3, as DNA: TGTGCCTGGAGTCGGGACTTACCTGGAAACACCATATATTTT.

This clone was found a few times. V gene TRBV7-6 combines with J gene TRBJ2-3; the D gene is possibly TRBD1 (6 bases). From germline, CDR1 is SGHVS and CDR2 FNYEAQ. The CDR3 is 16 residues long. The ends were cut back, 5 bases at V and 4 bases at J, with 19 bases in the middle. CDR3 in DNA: TGTGCCAGCAGCCGGGGACATCCCCCGAGTCCAGATACGCAGTATTTT. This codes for CASSRGHPPSPDTQYF.

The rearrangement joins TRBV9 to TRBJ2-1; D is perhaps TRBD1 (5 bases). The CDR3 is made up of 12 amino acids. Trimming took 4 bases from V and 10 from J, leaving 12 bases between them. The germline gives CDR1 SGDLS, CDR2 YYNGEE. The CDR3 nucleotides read TGTGCCAGCAGCTTTCAGGGAAAGGAGCAGTTCTTC. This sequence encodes CASSFQGKEQFF.

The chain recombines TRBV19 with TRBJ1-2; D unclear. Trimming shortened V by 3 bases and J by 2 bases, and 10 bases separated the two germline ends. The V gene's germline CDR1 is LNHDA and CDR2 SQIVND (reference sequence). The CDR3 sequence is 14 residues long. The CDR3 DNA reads TGTGCCAGTAGTATGGACCGTCTAAACTATGGCTACACCTTC. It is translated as CASSMDRLNYGYTF.

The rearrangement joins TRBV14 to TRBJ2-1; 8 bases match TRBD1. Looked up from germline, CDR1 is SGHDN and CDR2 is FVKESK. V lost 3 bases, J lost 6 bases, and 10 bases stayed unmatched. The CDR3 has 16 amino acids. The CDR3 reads CASSQRGQGSRNEQFF. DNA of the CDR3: TGTGCCAGCAGCCAGAGAGGACAGGGATCTCGCAATGAGCAGTTCTTC.

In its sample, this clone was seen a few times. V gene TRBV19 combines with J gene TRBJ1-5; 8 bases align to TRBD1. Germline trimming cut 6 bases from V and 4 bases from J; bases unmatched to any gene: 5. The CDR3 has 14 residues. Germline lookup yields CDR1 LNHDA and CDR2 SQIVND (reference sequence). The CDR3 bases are TGTGCCAGTAGACACCGACAGGGGAATCAGCCCCAGCATTTT. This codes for CASRHRQGNQPQHF.

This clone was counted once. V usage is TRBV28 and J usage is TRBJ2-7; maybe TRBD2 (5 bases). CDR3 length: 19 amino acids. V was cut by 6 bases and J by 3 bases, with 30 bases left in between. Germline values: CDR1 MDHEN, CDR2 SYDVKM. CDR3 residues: CASSPARAGPESLIYEQYV. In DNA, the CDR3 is TGTGCCAGCAGCCCCGCTCGGGCGGGTCCCGAAAGTCTTATCTACGAGCAGTACGTC.

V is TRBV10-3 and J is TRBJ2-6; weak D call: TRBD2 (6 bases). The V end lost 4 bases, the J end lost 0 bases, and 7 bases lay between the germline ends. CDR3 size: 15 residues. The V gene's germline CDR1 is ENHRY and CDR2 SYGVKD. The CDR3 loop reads CAISVGGSGANVLTF. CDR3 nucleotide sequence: TGTGCCATCAGTGTCGGGGGCTCTGGGGCCAACGTCCTGACTTTC.

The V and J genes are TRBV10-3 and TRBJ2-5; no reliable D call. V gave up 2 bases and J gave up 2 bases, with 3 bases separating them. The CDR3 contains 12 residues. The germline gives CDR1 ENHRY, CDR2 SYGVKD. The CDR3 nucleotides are TGTGCCATCAGTGAGCCGCAAGAGACCCAGTACTTC. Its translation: CAISEPQETQYF.

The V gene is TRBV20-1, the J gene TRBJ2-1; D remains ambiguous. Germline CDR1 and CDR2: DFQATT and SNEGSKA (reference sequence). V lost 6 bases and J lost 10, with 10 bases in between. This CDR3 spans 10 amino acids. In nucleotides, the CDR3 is TGCAGTGCCGCCCTTGCGGAGCAGTTCTTC. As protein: CSAALAEQFF.

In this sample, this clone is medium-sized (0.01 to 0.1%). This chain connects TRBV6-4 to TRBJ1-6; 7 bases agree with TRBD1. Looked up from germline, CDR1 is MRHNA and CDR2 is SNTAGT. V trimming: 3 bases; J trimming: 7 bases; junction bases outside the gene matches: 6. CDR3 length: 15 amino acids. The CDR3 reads CASSETQGENSPLHF. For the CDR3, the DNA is TGTGCCAGCAGTGAGACTCAGGGGGAGAATTCACCCCTCCACTTT.

The CDR3 DNA is TGCGCCAGCAGCTTCTCCACCATAACAGGGTCTAGCACAGATACGCAGTATTTT. Its protein is CASSFSTITGSSTDTQYF. V usage is TRBV5-1 and J usage is TRBJ2-3; tentatively, D is TRBD1 (6 bases). Germline loops: CDR1 SGHRS, CDR2 YFSETQ. Trimming removed 2 bases at V and 0 bases at J, with 19 bases between. The length of the CDR3 is 18 residues.

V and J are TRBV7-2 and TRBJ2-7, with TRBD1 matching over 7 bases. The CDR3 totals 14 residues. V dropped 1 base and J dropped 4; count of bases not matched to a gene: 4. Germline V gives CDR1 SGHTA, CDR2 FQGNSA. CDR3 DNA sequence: TGTGCCAGCAGCTTAGGACAGGGCGGATACGAGCAGTACGTC. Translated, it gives CASSLGQGGYEQYV.

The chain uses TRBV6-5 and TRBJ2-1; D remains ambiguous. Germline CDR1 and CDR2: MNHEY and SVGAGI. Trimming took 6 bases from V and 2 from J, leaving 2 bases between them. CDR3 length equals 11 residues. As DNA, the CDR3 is TGTGCCAGCAGCCCCTACAATGAGCAGTTCTTC. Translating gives CASSPYNEQFF.